A single TCR beta chain is shown here with its context. This receptor's antigen is unknown. The CDR3 holds 14 amino acids from the cysteine to the phenylalanine. No DNA sequence is on record. CDR1 SGHTA and CDR2 FQGNSA are derived from the germline V gene. The data originate from a study of diagnostic markers for celiac disease (dated by TCRdb to the early 2020s). Sequencer: Illumina MiSeq. TCRdb reprocessed the reads and lists each CDR3 protein sequence as a single entry, with no DNA. The table kept for this sample lists some 3,300 distinct CDR3 sequences. The ten largest clones represent approximately 9.4% of the sample.

The TCR originated in a human donor. This table probably holds off-target reads from a library built for another chain. The V and J genes are TRBV7-2 and TRBJ2-5; TCRdb's D gene call, TRBD1, goes unchecked for lack of DNA. Specimen: either unsorted cells or a sorted T cell fraction (not recorded which). CDR3 reads: CASSSGLGRGAQYF.